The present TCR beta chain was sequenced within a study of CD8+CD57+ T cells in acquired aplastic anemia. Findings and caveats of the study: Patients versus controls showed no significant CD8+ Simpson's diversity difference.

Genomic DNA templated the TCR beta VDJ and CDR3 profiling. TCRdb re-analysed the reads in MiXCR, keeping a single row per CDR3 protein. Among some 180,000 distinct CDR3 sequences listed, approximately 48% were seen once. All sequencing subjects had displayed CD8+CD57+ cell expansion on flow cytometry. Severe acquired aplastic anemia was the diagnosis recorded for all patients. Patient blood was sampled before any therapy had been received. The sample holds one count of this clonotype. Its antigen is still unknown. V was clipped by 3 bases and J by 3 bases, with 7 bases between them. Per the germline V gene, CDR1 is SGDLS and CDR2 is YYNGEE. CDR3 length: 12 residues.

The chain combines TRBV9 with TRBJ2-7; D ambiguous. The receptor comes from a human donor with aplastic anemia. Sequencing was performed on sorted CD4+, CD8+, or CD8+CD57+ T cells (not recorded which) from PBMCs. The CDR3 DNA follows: TGTGCCAGCAGCGCCCAGGACTACGAGCAGTACTTC. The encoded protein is CASSAQDYEQYF.